Listed below are T cell receptor beta chains from one sample, sequenced in a study of T cells in Graves' hyperthyroidism and ophthalmopathy. TCRdb reprocessed the multiplex PCR reads via MiXCR and lists one record per CDR3 protein. The data show 110,000 to 150,000 distinct CDR3 sequences, more than 20% seen once. Sample: blood. The receptor set was obtained from a woman aged 50 to 60 with Graves' hyperthyroidism that later progressed to Graves' ophthalmopathy. Each CDR3 is given with its conserved first and last residue. Each record gives: J gene, V gene, CDR3 protein.

>TRBJ2-7|TRBV6-1
CASSSAGQGRASYEQYF
>TRBJ2-5|TRBV2
CASSEGQGATKQETQYF
>TRBJ2-5|TRBV9
CASSPAGDRGRETQYF
>TRBJ2-7|TRBV20-1
CSASFSGDEQYF
>TRBJ1-1|TRBV3-1
CASSKRTDNTEAFF
>TRBJ2-3|TRBV28
CASSLPSGLTDTQYF
>TRBJ2-7|TRBV6-1
CASRGAAAYEQYF
>TRBJ2-7|TRBV7-2
CASSFGGSSYEQYF
>TRBJ2-4|TRBV27
CASSLVGAKNIQYF
>TRBJ2-2|TRBV6-2/TRBV6-3
CASSPTGRVPNTGELFF
>TRBJ2-5|TRBV27
CASSLYRGETQYF
>TRBJ1-2|TRBV7-2
CASQSRVTHGYTF
>TRBJ2-1|TRBV20-1
CSAPAGGHHNEQFF
>TRBJ1-2|TRBV29-1
CSVDAYGYTF
>TRBJ2-7|TRBV5-1
CASGARGASGRYEQYF
>TRBJ1-5|TRBV28
CASSLFARGVNQPRHF
>TRBJ2-2|TRBV20-1
CSASPTGTRSGELFF
>TRBJ2-7|TRBV20-1
CSAGGLASTYEQYF
>TRBJ1-2|TRBV6-5
CASSYRHPNYGYTF
>TRBJ1-6|TRBV2
CASSSDRGVHNSPLHF
>TRBJ1-1|TRBV12-3/TRBV12-4
CASGPGAGNTEAFF
>TRBJ1-2|TRBV18
CASSPERRPINYGYTF
>TRBJ1-1|TRBV3-1
CASSSAGNTEAFF
>TRBJ1-1|TRBV6-1
CASRERLMNTEAFF
>TRBJ2-2|TRBV18
CASSPTPTGELFF
>TRBJ2-1|TRBV3-1
CASSQEGSGSSYNEQFF
>TRBJ2-5|TRBV28
CASSESGYQETQYF
>TRBJ1-2|TRBV20-1
CSARDETAGNGYTF
>TRBJ1-5|TRBV28
CASSLSQFRGGNQPQHF
>TRBJ2-1|TRBV5-1
CASSLTSGIDNEQFF
>TRBJ1-5|TRBV6-1
CASSPLASSSNQPQHF
>TRBJ2-3|TRBV13
CASSLADLHPDTQYF
>TRBJ1-4|TRBV20-1
CSGKGTGTNEKLFF
>TRBJ2-1|TRBV18
CASSPPTGMSSYNEQFF
>TRBJ2-7|TRBV7-9
CASSRDSGEQYF
>TRBJ2-1|TRBV18
CASSPLPGTSGRAQNNEQFF
>TRBJ1-2|TRBV9
CASSDDGVGYTF
>TRBJ1-1|TRBV11-2
CASSLDSYRDTEAFF
>TRBJ2-7|TRBV7-2
CASSDSGAPSYEQYF
>TRBJ1-3|TRBV30
CAWNSLGFGNTIYF
>TRBJ1-1|TRBV5-1
CASSYRGTNTEAFF
>TRBJ2-7|TRBV10-2
CASIPRRGATEQYF
>TRBJ1-2|TRBV11-2
CASSLDLFYGTEMNYGYTF
>TRBJ2-7|TRBV11-2
CASSLERGTAYEQYF
>TRBJ1-2|TRBV20-1
CSAYLYGYTF
>TRBJ1-2|TRBV9
CASSVEDTLGYGYTF
>TRBJ2-2|TRBV7-2
CASSLGTNTGELFF